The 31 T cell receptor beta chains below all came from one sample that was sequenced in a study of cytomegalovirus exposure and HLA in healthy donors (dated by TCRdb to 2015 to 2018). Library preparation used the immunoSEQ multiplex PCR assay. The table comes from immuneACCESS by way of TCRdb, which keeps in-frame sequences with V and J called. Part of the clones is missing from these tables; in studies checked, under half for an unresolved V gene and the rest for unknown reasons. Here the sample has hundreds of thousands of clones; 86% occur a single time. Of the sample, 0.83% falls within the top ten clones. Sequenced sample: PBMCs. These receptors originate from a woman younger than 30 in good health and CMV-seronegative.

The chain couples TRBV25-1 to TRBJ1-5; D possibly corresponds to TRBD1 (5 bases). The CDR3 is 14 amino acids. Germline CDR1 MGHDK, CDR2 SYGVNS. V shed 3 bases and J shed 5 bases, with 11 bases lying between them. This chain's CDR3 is CASSEAGPYQPQHF. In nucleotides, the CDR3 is TGTGCCAGCAGTGAGGCAGGGCCCTATCAGCCCCAGCATTTT.

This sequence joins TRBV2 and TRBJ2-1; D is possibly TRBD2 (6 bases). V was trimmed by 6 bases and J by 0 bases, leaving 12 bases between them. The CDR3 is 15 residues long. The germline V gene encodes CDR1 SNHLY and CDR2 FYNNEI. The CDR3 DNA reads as TGTGCCAGCAGGGTGCGGGACCTCTCCTACAATGAGCAGTTCTTC. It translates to CASRVRDLSYNEQFF. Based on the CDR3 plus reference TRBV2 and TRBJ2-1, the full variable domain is EPEVTQTPSHQVTQMGQEVILRCVPISNHLYFYWYRQILGQKVEFLVSFYNNEISEKSEIFDDQFSVERPDGSNFTLKIRSTKLEDSAMYFCASRVRDLSYNEQFFGPGTRLTVL.

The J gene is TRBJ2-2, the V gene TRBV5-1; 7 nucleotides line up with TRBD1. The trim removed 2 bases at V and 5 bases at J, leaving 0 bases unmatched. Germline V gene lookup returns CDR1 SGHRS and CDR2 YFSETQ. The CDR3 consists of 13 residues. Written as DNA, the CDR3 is TGCGCCAGCAGCTTACAGGGGACCGGGGAGCTGTTTTTT. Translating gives CASSLQGTGELFF.

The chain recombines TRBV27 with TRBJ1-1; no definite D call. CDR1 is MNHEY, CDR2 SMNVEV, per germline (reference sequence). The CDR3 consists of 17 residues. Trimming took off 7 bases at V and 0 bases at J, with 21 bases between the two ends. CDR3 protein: CASIREPPGLMNTEAFF. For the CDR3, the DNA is TGTGCCAGCATCCGAGAACCTCCGGGATTAATGAACACTGAAGCTTTCTTT.

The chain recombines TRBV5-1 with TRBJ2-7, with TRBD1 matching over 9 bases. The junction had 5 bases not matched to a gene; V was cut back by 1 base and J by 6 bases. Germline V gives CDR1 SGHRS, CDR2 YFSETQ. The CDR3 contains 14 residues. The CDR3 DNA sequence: TGCGCCAGCAGCTTGCCGGGACAGGGATCCGAGCAGTACTTC. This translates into CASSLPGQGSEQYF.

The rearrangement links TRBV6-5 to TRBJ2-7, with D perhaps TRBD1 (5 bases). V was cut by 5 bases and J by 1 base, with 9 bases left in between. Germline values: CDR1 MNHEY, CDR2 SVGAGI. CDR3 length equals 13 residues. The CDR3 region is CASSRAGSYEQYF. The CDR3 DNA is TGTGCCAGCAGTAGGGCAGGGTCCTACGAGCAGTACTTC.

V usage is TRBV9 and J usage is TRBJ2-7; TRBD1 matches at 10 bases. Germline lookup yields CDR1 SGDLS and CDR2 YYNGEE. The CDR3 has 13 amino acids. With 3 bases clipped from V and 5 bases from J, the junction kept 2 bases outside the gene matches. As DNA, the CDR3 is TGTGCCAGCAGCGCGGGGACAGGGGACGAGCAGTACTTC. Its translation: CASSAGTGDEQYF. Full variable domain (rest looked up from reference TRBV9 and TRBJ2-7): DSGVTQTPKHLITATGQRVTLRCSPRSGDLSVYWYQQSLDQGLQFLIQYYNGEERAKGNILERFSAQQFPDLHSELNLSSLELGDSALYFCASSAGTGDEQYFGPGTRLTVT.

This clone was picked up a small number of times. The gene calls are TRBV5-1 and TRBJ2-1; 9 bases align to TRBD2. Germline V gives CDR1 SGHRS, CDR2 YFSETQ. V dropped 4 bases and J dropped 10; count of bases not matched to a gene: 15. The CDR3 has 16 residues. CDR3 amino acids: CASSRSPSGRTEEQFF. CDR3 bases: TGCGCCAGCAGCCGTTCCCCCAGCGGGAGGACTGAAGAGCAGTTCTTC.

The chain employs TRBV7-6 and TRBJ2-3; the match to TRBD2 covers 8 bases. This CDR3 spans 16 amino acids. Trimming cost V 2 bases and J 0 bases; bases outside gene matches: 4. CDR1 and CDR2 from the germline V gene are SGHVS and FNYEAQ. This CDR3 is CASSLFPSGSTDTQYF. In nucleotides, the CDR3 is TGTGCCAGCAGCTTATTTCCTAGCGGGAGCACAGATACGCAGTATTTT.

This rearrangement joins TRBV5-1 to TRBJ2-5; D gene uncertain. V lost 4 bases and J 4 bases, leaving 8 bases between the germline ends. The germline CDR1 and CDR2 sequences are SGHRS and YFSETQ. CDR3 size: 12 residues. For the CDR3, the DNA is TGCGCCAGCAGCCCGAGTCCAGAGACCCAGTACTTC. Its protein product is CASSPSPETQYF.

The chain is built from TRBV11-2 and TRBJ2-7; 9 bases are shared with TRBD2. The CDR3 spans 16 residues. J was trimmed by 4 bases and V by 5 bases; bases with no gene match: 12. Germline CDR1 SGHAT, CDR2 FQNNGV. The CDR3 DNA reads TGTGCCAGCAGCCCTCACGCGGGCGGGGGGGCATACGAGCAGTACTTC. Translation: CASSPHAGGGAYEQYF.

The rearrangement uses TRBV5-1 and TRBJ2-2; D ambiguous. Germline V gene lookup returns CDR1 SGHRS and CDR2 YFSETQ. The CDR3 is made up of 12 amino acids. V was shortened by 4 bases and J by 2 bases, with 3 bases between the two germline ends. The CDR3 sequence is CASSVNTGELFF. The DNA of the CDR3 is TGCGCCAGCAGCGTAAACACCGGGGAGCTGTTTTTT.

CDR3 protein: CASSLVFRGTPHYTF. The CDR3 DNA sequence: TGTGCCAGCAGCTTAGTTTTCAGGGGGACTCCACACTACACCTTC. This chain connects TRBV7-8 to TRBJ1-2, with TRBD1 identical over 7 bases. CDR1 and CDR2 (germline): SGHVS, FQNEAQ. Trimming cost V 1 base and J 10 bases; bases outside gene matches: 12. The CDR3 loop spans 15 amino acids. Variable domain in full (rest from reference TRBV7-8 and TRBJ1-2): GAGVSQSPRYKVAKRGQDVALRCDPISGHVSLFWYQQALGQGPEFLTYFQNEAQLDKSGLPSDRFFAERPEGSVSTLKIQRTQQEDSAVYLCASSLVFRGTPHYTFGSGTRLTVV.

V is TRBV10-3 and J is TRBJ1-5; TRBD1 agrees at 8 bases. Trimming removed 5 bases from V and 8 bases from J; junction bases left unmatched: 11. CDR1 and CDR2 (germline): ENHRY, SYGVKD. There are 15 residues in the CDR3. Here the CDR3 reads CAISKDAGGGEPQHF. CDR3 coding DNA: TGTGCCATCAGTAAGGATGCAGGGGGCGGAGAGCCCCAGCATTTT.

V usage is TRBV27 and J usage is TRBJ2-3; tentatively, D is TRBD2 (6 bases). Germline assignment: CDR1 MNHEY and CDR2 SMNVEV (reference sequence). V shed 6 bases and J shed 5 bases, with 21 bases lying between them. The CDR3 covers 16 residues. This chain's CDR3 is CASSRRTGTSGDTQYF. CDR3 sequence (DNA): TGTGCCAGCAGCCGAAGGACCGGGACTTCGGGAGATACGCAGTATTTT.

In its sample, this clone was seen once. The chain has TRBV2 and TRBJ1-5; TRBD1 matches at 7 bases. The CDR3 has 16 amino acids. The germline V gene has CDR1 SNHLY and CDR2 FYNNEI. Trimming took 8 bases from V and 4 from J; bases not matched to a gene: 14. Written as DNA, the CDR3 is TGTGCCAGCGGAGGGACAGTGATGTTTTCGAATCAGCCCCAGCATTTT. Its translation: CASGGTVMFSNQPQHF. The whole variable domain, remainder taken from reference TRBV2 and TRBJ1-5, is EPEVTQTPSHQVTQMGQEVILRCVPISNHLYFYWYRQILGQKVEFLVSFYNNEISEKSEIFDDQFSVERPDGSNFTLKIRSTKLEDSAMYFCASGGTVMFSNQPQHFGDGTRLSIL.

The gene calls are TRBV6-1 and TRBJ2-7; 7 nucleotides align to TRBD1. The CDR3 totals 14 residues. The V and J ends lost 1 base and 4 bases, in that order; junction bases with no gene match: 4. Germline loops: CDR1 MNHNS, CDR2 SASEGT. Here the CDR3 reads CASSEGGQLYEQYF. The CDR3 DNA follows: TGTGCCAGCAGTGAAGGGGGACAGCTTTACGAGCAGTACTTC.

The CDR3 sequence: CASSLGTSAIDTQYF. The CDR3 DNA is TGTGCCAGCAGTCTAGGGACTAGCGCTATAGATACGCAGTATTTT. The chain recombines TRBV6-1 with TRBJ2-3; 10 bases align to TRBD2. CDR3 size: 15 residues. Germline V gene sequence: CDR1 MNHNS, CDR2 SASEGT. J lost 5 bases, V lost 5 bases, and 7 bases had no gene match.

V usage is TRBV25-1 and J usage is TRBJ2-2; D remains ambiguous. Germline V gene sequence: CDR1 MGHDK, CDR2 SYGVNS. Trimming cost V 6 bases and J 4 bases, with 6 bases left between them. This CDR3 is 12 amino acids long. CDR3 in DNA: TGTGCCAGCAGCCTTATCACCGGGGAGCTGTTTTTT. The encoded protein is CASSLITGELFF.

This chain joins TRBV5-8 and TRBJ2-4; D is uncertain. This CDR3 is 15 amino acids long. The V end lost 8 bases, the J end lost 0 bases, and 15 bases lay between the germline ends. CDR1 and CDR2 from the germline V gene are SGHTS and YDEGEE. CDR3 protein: CASPPQNLAKNIQYF. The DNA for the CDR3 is TGTGCCAGTCCCCCCCAGAATCTAGCCAAAAACATTCAGTACTTC. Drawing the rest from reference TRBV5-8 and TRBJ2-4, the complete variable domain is EAGVTQSPTHLIKTRGQQATLRCSPISGHTSVYWYQQALGLGLQFLLWYDEGEERNRGNFPPRFSGRQFPNYSSELNVNALELEDSALYLCASPPQNLAKNIQYFGAGTRLSVL.

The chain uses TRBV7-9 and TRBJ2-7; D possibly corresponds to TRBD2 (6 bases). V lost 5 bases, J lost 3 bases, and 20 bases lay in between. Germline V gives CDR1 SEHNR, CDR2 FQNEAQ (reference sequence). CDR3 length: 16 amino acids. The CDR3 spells CASSPSLARSVYEQYF. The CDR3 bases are TGTGCCAGCAGCCCAAGTCTAGCGCGGAGCGTCTACGAGCAGTACTTC.

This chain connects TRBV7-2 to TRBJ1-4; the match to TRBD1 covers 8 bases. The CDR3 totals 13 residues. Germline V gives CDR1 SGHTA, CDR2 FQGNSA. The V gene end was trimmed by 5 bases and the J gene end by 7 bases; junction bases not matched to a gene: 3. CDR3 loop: CASSIGQGEKLFF. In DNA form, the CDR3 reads TGTGCCAGCAGCATAGGACAGGGTGAAAAACTGTTTTTT.

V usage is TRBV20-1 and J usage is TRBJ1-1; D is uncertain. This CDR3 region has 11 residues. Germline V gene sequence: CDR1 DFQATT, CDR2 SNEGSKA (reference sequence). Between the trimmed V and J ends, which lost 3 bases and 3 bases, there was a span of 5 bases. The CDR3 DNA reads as TGCAGTGCTAGCCGGGACACTGAAGCTTTCTTT. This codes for CSASRDTEAFF.

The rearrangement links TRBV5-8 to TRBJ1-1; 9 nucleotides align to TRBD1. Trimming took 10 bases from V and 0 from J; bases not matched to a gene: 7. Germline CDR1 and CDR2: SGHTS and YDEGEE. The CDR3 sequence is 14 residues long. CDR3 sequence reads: CAGGTGLMNTEAFF. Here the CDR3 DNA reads TGTGCCGGGGGGACAGGGTTAATGAACACTGAAGCTTTCTTT.

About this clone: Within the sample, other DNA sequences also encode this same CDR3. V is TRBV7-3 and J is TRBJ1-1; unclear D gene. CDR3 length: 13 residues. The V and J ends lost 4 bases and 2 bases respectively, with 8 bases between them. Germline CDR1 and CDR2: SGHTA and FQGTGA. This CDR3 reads CASSSGPNTEAFF. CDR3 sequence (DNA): TGTGCCAGCAGCTCCGGTCCAAACACTGAAGCTTTCTTT. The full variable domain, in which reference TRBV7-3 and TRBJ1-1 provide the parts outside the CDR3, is GAGVSQTPSNKVTEKGKYVELRCDPISGHTALYWYRQSLGQGPEFLIYFQGTGAADDSGLPNDRFFAVRPEGSVSTLKIQRTERGDSAVYLCASSSGPNTEAFFGQGTRLTVV.

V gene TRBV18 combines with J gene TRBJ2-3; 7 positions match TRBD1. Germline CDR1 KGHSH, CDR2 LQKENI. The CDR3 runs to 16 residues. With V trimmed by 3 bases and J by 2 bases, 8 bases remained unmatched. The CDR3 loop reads CASSPLEGAVTDTQYF. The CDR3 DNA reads TGTGCCAGCTCACCCCTTGAGGGGGCCGTCACAGATACGCAGTATTTT.

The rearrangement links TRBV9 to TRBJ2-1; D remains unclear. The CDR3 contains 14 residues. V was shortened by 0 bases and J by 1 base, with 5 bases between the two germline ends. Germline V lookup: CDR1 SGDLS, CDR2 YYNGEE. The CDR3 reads CASSVDGSYNEQFF. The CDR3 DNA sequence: TGTGCCAGCAGCGTAGACGGGTCCTACAATGAGCAGTTCTTC.

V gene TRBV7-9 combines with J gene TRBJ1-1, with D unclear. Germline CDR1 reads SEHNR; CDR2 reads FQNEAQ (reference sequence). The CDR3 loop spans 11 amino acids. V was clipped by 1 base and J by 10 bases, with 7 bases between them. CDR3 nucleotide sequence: TGTGCCAGCAGCTTAGGCCCCGGAGCTTTCTTT. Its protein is CASSLGPGAFF. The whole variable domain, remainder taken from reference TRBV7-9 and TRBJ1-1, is DTGVSQNPRHKITKRGQNVTFRCDPISEHNRLYWYRQTLGQGPEFLTYFQNEAQLEKSRLLSDRFSAERPKGSFSTLEIQRTEQGDSAMYLCASSLGPGAFFGQGTRLTVV.

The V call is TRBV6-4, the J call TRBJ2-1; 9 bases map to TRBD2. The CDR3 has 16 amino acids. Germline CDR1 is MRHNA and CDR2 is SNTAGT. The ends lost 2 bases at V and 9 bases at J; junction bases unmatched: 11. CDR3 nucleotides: TGTGCCAGCAGTGACACTCTGGCGGGAGGGCCCGGTGAGCAGTTCTTC. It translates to CASSDTLAGGPGEQFF.

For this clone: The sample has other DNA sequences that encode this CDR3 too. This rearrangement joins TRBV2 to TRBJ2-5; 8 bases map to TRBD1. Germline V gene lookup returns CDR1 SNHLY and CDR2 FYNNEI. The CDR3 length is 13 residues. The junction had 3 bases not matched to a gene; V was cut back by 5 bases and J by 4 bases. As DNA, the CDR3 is TGTGCCAGCAGTTTGGACAGGGTAGAGACCCAGTACTTC. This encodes CASSLDRVETQYF.

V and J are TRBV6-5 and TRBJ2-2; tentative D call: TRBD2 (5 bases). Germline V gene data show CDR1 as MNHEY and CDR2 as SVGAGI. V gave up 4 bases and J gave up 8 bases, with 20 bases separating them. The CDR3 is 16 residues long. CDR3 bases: TGTGCCAGCAGTTCCGCACTACTCGGGGAGTCGGGGGAGCTGTTTTTT. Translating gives CASSSALLGESGELFF.